This record concerns one T cell receptor (beta chain) sequence. The record originates from a study of blood T cell repertoires in COVID-19. Looking at the study overall: In each case, the material was cDNA or gDNA derived from T cells, B-cell-depleted T cells, or PBMCs.

Authors' data handling: Nucleated cell counts were estimated from reference gene primer amplification. The assay was immunoSEQ multiplex PCR, and TCRdb's table has in-frame clones only and misses some. V and J calls and clone size are those listed in that table; D and trimming were worked out from the DNA. This sample carries about 200,000 clones, roughly 89% of them seen once, and the ten largest clones take around 4%. Germline-derived CDR1 and CDR2 are MNHEY and SVGAGI. CDR3 size: 13 residues. V was trimmed by 6 bases and J by 6 bases, leaving 14 bases between them. Everyone who took part was about 18 to 90 years old, and they came from 24 US areas.

Sequences were obtained from PBMCs or T cells enriched from blood (not recorded which). This TCR was recovered from a woman in her thirties with acute COVID-19. The gene calls are TRBV6-5 and TRBJ1-1; the D is unclear. CDR3 nucleotides: TGTGCCAGCAGCATTGGAGAGAGGGCTGAAGCTTTCTTT. It is translated as CASSIGERAEAFF.